These 20 T cell receptor beta chains came from one sample sequenced in a study of technical replicates of blood from a few donors. Sequencing was performed with immunoSEQ multiplex PCR; in TCRdb, only in-frame clones are kept and a portion is missing. The sample lists around 85,000 clones, roughly 94% occurring once. The sequenced material came from T cells isolated from PBMCs. These receptors all come from a human donor in good health.

This sequence joins TRBV29-1 and TRBJ2-7; TRBD1 matches at 9 bases. With 6 bases clipped from V and 5 bases from J, the junction kept 8 bases outside the gene matches. The CDR3 covers 13 residues. The germline V gene has CDR1 SQVTM and CDR2 ANQGSEA. CDR3 amino acids: CSVTQGALDEQYF. DNA of the CDR3: TGCAGCGTAACACAGGGGGCTCTGGACGAGCAGTACTTC.

The J gene is TRBJ1-6, the V gene TRBV7-3, with a weak D call TRBD1 (5 bases). CDR3 length equals 13 residues. Germline V lookup: CDR1 SGHTA, CDR2 FQGTGA. V gave up 5 bases and J gave up 7 bases, with 9 bases separating them. The CDR3 DNA follows: TGTGCCAGCAGCATGGGGGGAAATTCACCCCTCCACTTT. Encoded protein: CASSMGGNSPLHF.

J is TRBJ2-2 and V is TRBV29-1, with D perhaps matching TRBD1 (6 bases). The CDR3 runs 14 residues. Germline loops: CDR1 SQVTM, CDR2 ANQGSEA. The V end lost 7 bases, the J end lost 2 bases, and 14 bases lay between the germline ends. CDR3 residues: CSAPRQDNTGELFF. CDR3 nucleotide sequence: TGCAGCGCCCCGAGACAGGATAACACCGGGGAGCTGTTTTTT.

The J gene is TRBJ2-1, the V gene TRBV28; 7 bases fit TRBD2. Germline loops: CDR1 MDHEN, CDR2 SYDVKM. V lost 8 bases, J lost 8 bases, and 6 bases stayed unmatched. This CDR3 contains 12 residues. The CDR3 loop reads CASGGTSDEQFF. CDR3 bases: TGTGCCAGCGGGGGAACTAGCGATGAGCAGTTCTTC.

The rearrangement links TRBV6-1 to TRBJ2-6; D is perhaps TRBD1 (5 bases). Trimming shortened V by 5 bases and J by 2 bases, and 10 bases separated the two germline ends. Germline CDR1 reads MNHNS; CDR2 reads SASEGT. The CDR3 sequence is 15 residues long. The CDR3 reads CASSIQGTGANVLTF. For the CDR3, the DNA is TGTGCCAGCAGTATCCAGGGAACTGGGGCCAACGTCCTGACTTTC.

The chain uses TRBV25-1 and TRBJ1-1; D possibly corresponds to TRBD1 (6 bases). Per germline, CDR1 MGHDK and CDR2 SYGVNS. V dropped 6 bases and J dropped 1 base, with 6 bases sitting between them. The length of the CDR3 is 12 residues. The CDR3 coding sequence is TGTGCCAGCAGCAGGGGGAACACTGAAGCTTTCTTT. The encoded protein is CASSRGNTEAFF.

The V call is TRBV19, the J call TRBJ1-1; D is ambiguous. The CDR3 is 12 residues long. Per the germline V gene, CDR1 is LNHDA and CDR2 is SQIVND (reference sequence). The V end lost 5 bases, the J end lost 0 bases, and 4 bases lay between the germline ends. The CDR3 protein is CASSPLNTEAFF. The CDR3 DNA reads as TGTGCCAGTAGTCCATTGAACACTGAAGCTTTCTTT.

The V gene is TRBV12-5, the J gene TRBJ1-4, with 7 positions matching TRBD1. The V gene end was trimmed by 4 bases and the J gene end by 7 bases; junction bases not matched to a gene: 15. The CDR3 is made up of 17 amino acids. Germline CDR1 reads LGHNT; CDR2 reads FRNRAP. The CDR3 DNA reads TGTGCTAGTGGTTCCAGCAGGGGGGCGCCTGGCGTTGAAAAACTGTTTTTT. This sequence encodes CASGSSRGAPGVEKLFF.

The chain is built from TRBV13 and TRBJ2-3; a possible D gene is TRBD1 (5 bases). This CDR3 contains 16 residues. V dropped 1 base and J dropped 1 base, with 12 bases sitting between them. The V gene's germline CDR1 is PRHDT and CDR2 FYEKMQ (reference sequence). This CDR3 reads CASSLVSGMGTDTQYF. Written as DNA, the CDR3 is TGTGCCAGCAGCTTAGTGTCAGGGATGGGCACAGATACGCAGTATTTT.

This rearrangement joins TRBV4-1 to TRBJ1-2; tentatively, D is TRBD1 (5 bases). The CDR3 runs 16 residues. The germline gives CDR1 MGHRA, CDR2 YSYEKL. Between the trimmed V and J ends, which lost 4 bases and 1 base, there was a span of 16 bases. The CDR3 is CASSPGPGMGNYGYTF. CDR3 sequence (DNA): TGCGCCAGCAGCCCCGGTCCAGGGATGGGTAACTATGGCTACACCTTC.

This chain links TRBV29-1 with TRBJ1-2, with TRBD1 identical over 7 bases. Germline CDR1 is SQVTM and CDR2 is ANQGSEA. The CDR3 has 15 residues. V was clipped by 0 bases and J by 5 bases; unmatched bases: 9. The CDR3 sequence is CSVEESRDSIYGYTF. For the CDR3, the DNA is TGCAGCGTTGAAGAGAGTCGGGACAGCATATATGGCTACACCTTC.

The rearrangement joins TRBV6-5 to TRBJ1-1; D is possibly TRBD1 (6 bases). The ends were cut back, 6 bases at V and 3 bases at J, with 17 bases in the middle. Per germline, CDR1 MNHEY and CDR2 SVGAGI. This CDR3 has 15 residues. CDR3 DNA sequence: TGTGCCAGCAGACGCTCAACGGGGGGGCACACTGAAGCTTTCTTT. This gives the protein CASRRSTGGHTEAFF.

The chain joins TRBV14 to TRBJ2-7; a weak D match, TRBD1 (6 bases). The germline gives CDR1 SGHDN, CDR2 FVKESK. The germline V and J ends were trimmed by 3 bases and 2 bases, with 17 bases remaining between them. This CDR3 comprises 16 residues. The CDR3 sequence: CASSHLHWDTTYEQYF. The CDR3 nucleotides read TGTGCCAGCAGCCATCTTCATTGGGACACTACCTACGAGCAGTACTTC.

This rearrangement joins TRBV18 to TRBJ1-1; D gene ambiguous. Trimming pared 8 bases from V and 0 bases from J, leaving 10 bases between. Germline lookup yields CDR1 KGHSH and CDR2 LQKENI. The CDR3 has 13 amino acids. CDR3 protein: CASSFQMNTEAFF. The CDR3 nucleotides are TGTGCCAGCAGCTTCCAAATGAACACTGAAGCTTTCTTT. The entire variable domain, with the rest obtained from reference TRBV18 and TRBJ1-1, is as follows: NAGVMQNPRHLVRRRGQEARLRCSPMKGHSHVYWYRQLPEEGLKFMVYLQKENIIDESGMPKERFSAEFPKEGPSILRIQQVVRGDSAAYFCASSFQMNTEAFFGQGTRLTVV.

The chain has TRBV28 and TRBJ2-7, with TRBD1 matching over 7 bases. Germline lookup yields CDR1 MDHEN and CDR2 SYDVKM. Germline trimming cut 7 bases from V and 0 bases from J; bases unmatched to any gene: 9. The length of the CDR3 is 15 residues. The CDR3 nucleotides read TGTGCCAGCACCCTCGCAGGGACAGACTCCTACGAGCAGTACTTC. Protein product: CASTLAGTDSYEQYF.

The genes are TRBV28 and TRBJ2-3, with TRBD2 matching 9 bases. This CDR3 is built from 14 residues. Per the germline V gene, CDR1 is MDHEN and CDR2 is SYDVKM. V dropped 2 bases and J dropped 14; count of bases not matched to a gene: 11. CDR3 sequence: CASSLTSSGTGWYF. The CDR3 DNA is TGTGCCAGCAGTTTAACCTCTAGCGGGACCGGTTGGTATTTT.

The chain carries TRBV2 and TRBJ2-3, with D maybe TRBD1 (7 bases). The CDR3 is 16 residues long. CDR1 is SNHLY, CDR2 FYNNEI, per germline. V was shortened by 4 bases and J by 4 bases, with 18 bases between the two germline ends. CDR3 sequence reads: CASSAEEGARADTQYF. Here the CDR3 DNA reads TGTGCCAGCAGTGCCGAGGAGGGGGCGAGAGCAGATACGCAGTATTTT.

This CDR3 reads CSVATRGESYEQYF. Written as DNA, the CDR3 is TGCAGCGTTGCAACGCGGGGGGAATCCTACGAGCAGTACTTC. This chain uses TRBV29-1 with TRBJ2-7, with 8 bases identical to TRBD2. The germline CDR1 and CDR2 sequences are SQVTM and ANQGSEA. Unmatched junction bases numbered 6, after V lost 4 bases and J lost 1 base. CDR3 size: 14 residues.

V usage is TRBV27 and J usage is TRBJ2-3; possible D gene TRBD2, 6 bases. Germline assignment: CDR1 MNHEY and CDR2 SMNVEV (reference sequence). This CDR3 has 15 amino acids. V shed 1 base and J shed 4 bases, with 12 bases lying between them. CDR3 in amino acids: CASSLFPGAADTQYF. CDR3 nucleotides: TGTGCCAGCAGTTTATTCCCGGGAGCGGCAGATACGCAGTATTTT.

The CDR3 loop reads CASSRLGASYEQYF. In nucleotides, the CDR3 is TGTGCCAGCTCACGGTTGGGGGCGTCCTACGAGCAGTACTTC. The chain has TRBV18 and TRBJ2-7; D may be TRBD1 (6 bases). Deletions cut 4 bases from V and 1 base from J, with 11 bases between. Germline CDR1 and CDR2: KGHSH and LQKENI. This CDR3 is built from 14 residues.